Sequencing of this T cell receptor (beta chain) was carried out in a study of T-cell memory formation after mild COVID-19 (dated by TCRdb to 2020 to 2022). Notes on the research overall: TCR sequence clusters from the two donors were largely donor specific. In two donors, T-cell clones that expanded and contracted after mild COVID-19 were followed by sequencing TCRalpha and TCRbeta repertoires longitudinally. The cohort comprised two young, previously healthy adult volunteers, one female and one male.

TCRdb lists the instrument as Illumina NovaSeq 6000. TCRalpha and TCRbeta cDNA libraries were constructed by 5'RACE with constant-segment primers, with sample barcodes and unique molecular identifiers being introduced. RNA was extracted from every sample with Trizol reagent. The libraries were amplified in two PCR steps, and the second step added a second sample barcode and Illumina TruSeq adapters. Sequencing of the libraries was done on an Illumina NovaSeq, producing 2 x 150 bp paired-end reads. From the authors' description of their analysis: Demultiplexing of reads and collapsing into UMI-guided consensus sequences were performed with migec v1.2.7. With mixcr v2.1.11, UMI consensuses were aligned to TRA and TRB V and J templates and assembled into clonotypes. A clonotype was counted as expanded or contracted only if both edgeR and NoisET called the change significant, with noise models trained on biological replicates. For edgeR calls, the thresholds were a false discovery rate-adjusted p below 0.01 and a log2 fold-change of 1. As an exploratory analysis of dynamics, max-normalized trajectories of the 1000 most abundant clonotypes were examined with PCA combined with hierarchical clustering. Separately sequenced CD4+ and CD8+ repertoires were used to assign a CD4 or CD8 phenotype to each responding clone. TCRdb ran its own pipeline on the public reads, namely fastp trimming at Q25 and MiXCR clone calling, and kept in-frame beta chains. Entries that share a CDR3 protein sequence are merged under the most common genes and DNA. For this entry, the V and J calls and clone size follow TCRdb and not the study's own pipeline. The sample table lists under 450,000 distinct CDR3 sequences, approximately 14% of them with a count of one. The ten largest clones add up to 22% of the sample.

This clonotype was counted ten times or more. No cognate antigen has been identified for it. No base quality values were provided; no much bigger clone lies one nucleotide off. What the authors observed across the whole study: Whether the second-wave clones peaking on day 37 were SARS-CoV-2 specific was not confirmed. The detection of some responding clones in pre-infection memory suggests that pre-existing cross-reactive memory T cells joined the SARS-CoV-2 response. Contracting CD4+ clones were found mainly in CM and EM memory subsets, while CD8+ clones were enriched in EMRA. From day 15 to 85, contracting clones showed balanced CD4/CD8 phenotypes, whereas a second wave of clones that expanded from day 15 to 37 leaned towards CD4+. The study covered only a couple of mild cases, and larger cohorts including severe cases with pre-infection samples were considered necessary.

Ficoll-Paque density gradient centrifugation was the method used to isolate PBMCs. Sequencing was carried out using PBMCs or a T cell subset sorted from them (not recorded which). This TCR was recovered from a man aged 18 to 29 who had mild COVID-19 (a few samples of this study predate the infection). The sample titles of this study are shuffled in the database, so cell type and time point are left out; the donor was told from shared clones.

The DNA is as follows: TGTGCCAGCAGCTTCCGGGACAGACAAGAGACCCAGTACTTC. It translates to CASSFRDRQETQYF. This receptor chain uses TRBV7-8 and TRBJ2-5; 7 bases in the junction line up with TRBD1. Trimming leaves V shorter by 3 bases and J shorter by 2 bases, with the junction holding 3 bases beyond the gene matches. Reading the germline V gene gives CDR1 SGHVS and CDR2 FQNEAQ. The CDR3 runs 14 amino acids, cysteine and phenylalanine included. Solely the CDR3 DNA is kept, with 42 bases framed from the first base.